The present entry profiles one TCR beta chain with its context. Its matching antigen is unknown. Sequencing used cDNA as its template, made by extracting RNA and reverse transcribing it. This table comes from immunoSEQ multiplex PCR, and its TCRdb copy is limited to in-frame clones, with some not included. The table includes around 13,000 clones, roughly two thirds detected once. The CDR3 spans 15 residues. Germline trimming cut 2 bases from V and 3 bases from J; bases unmatched to any gene: 5. Germline V gene sequence: CDR1 SGHKS, CDR2 YYEKEE (reference sequence). This entry belongs to a study of CD8+ T cells in alopecia areata. Whole-study context: The study gave treated patients oral tofacitinib at 5 to 10 mg twice daily. Study observations and caveats: Against the mouse data, patients shared TCRs less clearly, possibly for HLA reasons. Numerous clones, expanded in lesions, remained in scalp and blood during tofacitinib.

Treatment specified: oral pan-JAK inhibitor, 5-10 mg twice daily. Lesional scalp punch biopsies and peripheral blood came from alopecia areata patients. V is TRBV5-5 and J is TRBJ1-5; 7 bases map to TRBD1. The sample consisted of skin, taken at week 4, from a patient treated with tofacitinib. This sequence originates from a human donor with alopecia areata. For the CDR3, the DNA is TGTGCCAGCAGCTTCCTGACAGGGTACAATCAGCCCCAGCATTTT. Its protein product is CASSFLTGYNQPQHF.